This TCR beta chain was captured in a study of vaccination effects on CD4 cells after COVID-19. Looking at the study overall: Every participant took two doses of the BNT162b2 or mRNA-1273 vaccine. At 16 days and one week before vaccination, a couple of convalescent patients gave samples. Study results and caveats: Infection- and vaccine-induced clones contracted markedly late after vaccination.

Concerning this clone: The antigen remains unidentified.

Here immunoSEQ multiplex PCR was the method, and the copy in TCRdb shows in-frame clones only, minus some. The table records around 40,000 clones, approximately 81% of them present only once. V lost 6 bases and J 0 bases, leaving 14 bases between the germline ends. The CDR3 consists of 15 residues. From germline, CDR1 is SGHTA and CDR2 FQGNSA. Antigen-specific CD4+ T cells were first expanded with viral peptide pools by the ViraFEST assay and only then sequenced. The authors isolated CD4+ T cells after around 10 days of culture. A PCR test confirmed that the person had SARS-CoV-2 infection between March and December 2020. Replacing half the medium with IL-2 medium was done on days 3 and 7.

Material: CD4+ T cells from PBMCs cultured with a peptide pool, obtained before COVID-19 vaccination. The chain links TRBV7-2 to TRBJ1-1, with D perhaps TRBD1 (5 bases). The TCR comes from a human donor who had a prior SARS-CoV-2 infection. As DNA, the CDR3 is TGTGCCAGCAGGGTTGGGGCTTCCCTGAACACTGAAGCTTTCTTT. Protein product: CASRVGASLNTEAFF. The full variable domain, completed using reference TRBV7-2 and TRBJ1-1, is GAGVSQSPSNKVTEKGKDVELRCDPISGHTALYWYRQSLGQGLEFLIYFQGNSAPDKSGLPSDRFSAERTGGSVSTLTIQRTQQEDSAVYLCASRVGASLNTEAFFGQGTRLTVV.